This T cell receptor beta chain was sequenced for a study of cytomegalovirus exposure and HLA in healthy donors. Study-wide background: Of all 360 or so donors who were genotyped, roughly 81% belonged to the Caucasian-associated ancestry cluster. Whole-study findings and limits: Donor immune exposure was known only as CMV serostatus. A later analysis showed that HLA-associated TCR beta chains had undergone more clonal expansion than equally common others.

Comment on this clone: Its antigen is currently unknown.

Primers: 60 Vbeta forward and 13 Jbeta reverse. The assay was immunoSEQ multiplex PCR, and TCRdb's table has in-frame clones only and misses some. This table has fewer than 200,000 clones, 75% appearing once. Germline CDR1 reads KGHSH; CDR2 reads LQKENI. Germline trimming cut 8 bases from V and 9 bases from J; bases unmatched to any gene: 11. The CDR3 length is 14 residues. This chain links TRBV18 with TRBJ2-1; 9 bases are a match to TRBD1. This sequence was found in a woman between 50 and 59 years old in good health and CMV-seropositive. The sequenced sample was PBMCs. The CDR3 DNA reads TGTGCCAGCACTGGGACAGGGAAGTATGGTGAGCAGTTCTTC. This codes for CASTGTGKYGEQFF.